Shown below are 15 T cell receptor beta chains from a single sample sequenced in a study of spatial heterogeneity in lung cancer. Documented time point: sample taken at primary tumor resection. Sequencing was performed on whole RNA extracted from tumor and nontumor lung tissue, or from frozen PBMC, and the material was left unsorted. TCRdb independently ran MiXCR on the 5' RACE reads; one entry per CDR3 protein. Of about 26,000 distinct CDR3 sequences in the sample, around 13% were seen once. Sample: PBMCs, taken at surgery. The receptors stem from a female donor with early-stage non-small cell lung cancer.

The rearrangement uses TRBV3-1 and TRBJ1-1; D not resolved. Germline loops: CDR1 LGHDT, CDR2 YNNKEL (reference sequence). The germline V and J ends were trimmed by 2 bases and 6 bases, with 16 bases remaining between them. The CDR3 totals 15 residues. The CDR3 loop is CASSQTGRFVAEAFF. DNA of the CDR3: TGTGCCAGCAGCCAAACTGGGAGGTTTGTGGCTGAAGCTTTCTTT.

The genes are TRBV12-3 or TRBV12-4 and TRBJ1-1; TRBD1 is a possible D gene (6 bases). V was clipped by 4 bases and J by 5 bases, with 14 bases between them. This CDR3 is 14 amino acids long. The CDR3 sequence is CASSSRTATTEAFF. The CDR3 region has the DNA TGTGCCAGCAGTTCCCGGACAGCCACAACTGAAGCTTTCTTT.

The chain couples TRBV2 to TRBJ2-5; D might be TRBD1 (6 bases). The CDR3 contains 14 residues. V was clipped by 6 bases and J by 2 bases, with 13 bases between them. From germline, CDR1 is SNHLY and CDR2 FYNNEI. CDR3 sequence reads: CASRMYRDQETQYF. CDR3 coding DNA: TGTGCCAGCAGGATGTACAGGGATCAAGAGACCCAGTACTTC.

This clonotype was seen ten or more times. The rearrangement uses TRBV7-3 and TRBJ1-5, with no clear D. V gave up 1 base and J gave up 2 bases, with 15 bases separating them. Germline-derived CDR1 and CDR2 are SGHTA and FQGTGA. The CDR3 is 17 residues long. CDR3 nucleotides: TGTGCCAGCAGCTTAATTGGGAGGGAGGAGGGCAATCAGCCCCAGCATTTT. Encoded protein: CASSLIGREEGNQPQHF.

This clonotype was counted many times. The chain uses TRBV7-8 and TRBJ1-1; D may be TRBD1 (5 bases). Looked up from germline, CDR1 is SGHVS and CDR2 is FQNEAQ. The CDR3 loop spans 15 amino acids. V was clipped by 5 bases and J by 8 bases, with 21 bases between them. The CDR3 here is CASSPLLGQGTEAFF. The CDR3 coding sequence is TGTGCCAGCAGCCCCCTTCTCGGGCAGGGAACGGAAGCTTTCTTT.

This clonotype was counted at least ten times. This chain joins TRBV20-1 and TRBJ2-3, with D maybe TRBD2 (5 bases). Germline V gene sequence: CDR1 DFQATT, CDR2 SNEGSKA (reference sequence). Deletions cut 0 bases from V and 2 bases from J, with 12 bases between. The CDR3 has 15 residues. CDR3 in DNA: TGCAGTGCTAGAGATCCGGCGGGCCTCACAGATACGCAGTATTTT. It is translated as CSARDPAGLTDTQYF.

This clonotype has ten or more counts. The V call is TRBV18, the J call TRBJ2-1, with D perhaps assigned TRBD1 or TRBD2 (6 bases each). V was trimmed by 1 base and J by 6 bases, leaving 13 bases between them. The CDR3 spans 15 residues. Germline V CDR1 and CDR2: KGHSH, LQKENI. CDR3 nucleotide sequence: TGTGCCAGCTCACCACAGGGGGGAGCTAGCAATGAGCAGTTCTTC. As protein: CASSPQGGASNEQFF.

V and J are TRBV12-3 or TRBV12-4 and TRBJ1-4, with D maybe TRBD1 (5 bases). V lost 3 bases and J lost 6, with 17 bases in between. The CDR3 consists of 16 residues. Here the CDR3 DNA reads TGTGCCAGCAGTTTGCTCCTTAGGGGTCCGGATGAAAAACTGTTTTTT. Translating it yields CASSLLLRGPDEKLFF.

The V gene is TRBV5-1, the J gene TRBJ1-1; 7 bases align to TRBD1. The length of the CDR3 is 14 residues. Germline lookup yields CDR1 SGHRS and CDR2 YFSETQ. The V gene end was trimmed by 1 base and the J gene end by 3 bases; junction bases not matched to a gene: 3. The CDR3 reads CASSLRQGDTEAFF. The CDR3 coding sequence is TGCGCCAGCAGCTTGAGGCAGGGGGACACTGAAGCTTTCTTT.

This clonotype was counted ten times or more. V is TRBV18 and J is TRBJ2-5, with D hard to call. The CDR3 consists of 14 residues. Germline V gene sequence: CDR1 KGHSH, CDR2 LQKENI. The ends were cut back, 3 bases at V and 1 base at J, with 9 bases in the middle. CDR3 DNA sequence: TGTGCCAGCTCACCTCCTGTGGGCCAAGAGACCCAGTACTTC. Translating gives CASSPPVGQETQYF.

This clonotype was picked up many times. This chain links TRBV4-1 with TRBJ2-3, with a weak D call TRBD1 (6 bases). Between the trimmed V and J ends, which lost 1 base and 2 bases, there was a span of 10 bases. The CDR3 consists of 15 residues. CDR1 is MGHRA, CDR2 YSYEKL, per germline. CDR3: CASSQVMGATDTQYF. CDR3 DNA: TGCGCCAGCAGCCAAGTTATGGGGGCCACAGATACGCAGTATTTT.

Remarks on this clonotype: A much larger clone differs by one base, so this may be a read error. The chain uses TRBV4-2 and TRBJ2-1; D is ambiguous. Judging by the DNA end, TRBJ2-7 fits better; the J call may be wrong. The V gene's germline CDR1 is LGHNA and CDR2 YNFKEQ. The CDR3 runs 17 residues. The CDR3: CASSQDPGSDRGNEQYF. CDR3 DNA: TGTGCCAGCAGCCAAGATCCCGGGTCCGATCGTGGCAATGAGCAGTACTTC.

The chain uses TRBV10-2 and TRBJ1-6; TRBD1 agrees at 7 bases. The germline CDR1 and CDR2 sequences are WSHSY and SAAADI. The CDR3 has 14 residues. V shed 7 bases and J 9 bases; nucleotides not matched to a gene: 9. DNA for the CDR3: TGCGCCAGCATCCCGGGAAGGGGGCGTTCACCCCTCCACTTT. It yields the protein CASIPGRGRSPLHF.

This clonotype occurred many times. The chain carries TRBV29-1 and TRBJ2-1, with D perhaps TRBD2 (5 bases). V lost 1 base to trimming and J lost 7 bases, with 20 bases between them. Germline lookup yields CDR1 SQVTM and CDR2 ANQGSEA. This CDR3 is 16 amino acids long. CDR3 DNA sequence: TGCAGCGTTGAAGTCCGCTGGAGCGGTTCGCGGAATGAGCAGTTCTTC. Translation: CSVEVRWSGSRNEQFF.

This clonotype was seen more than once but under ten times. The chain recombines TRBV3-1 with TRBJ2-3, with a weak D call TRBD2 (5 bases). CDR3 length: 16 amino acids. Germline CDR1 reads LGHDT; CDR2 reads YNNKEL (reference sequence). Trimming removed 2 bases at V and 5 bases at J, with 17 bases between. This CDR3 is CASSQSQLYGLDTQYF. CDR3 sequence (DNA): TGTGCCAGCAGCCAAAGCCAGTTATACGGACTAGATACGCAGTATTTT.